Following are 4 T cell receptor beta chains from one sample sequenced in a study of T cells expressing NK-cell markers. TCRdb re-analyzed the 5' RACE reads; it lists each CDR3 protein once, without DNA. Here the sample table reports 200,000 to 300,000 distinct CDR3 sequences. The sequencing input was blood T cells: a sorted CD56 or NKG2C T cell subset, CD4+ or CD8+ T cells, or bulk PBMC T cells (not recorded which). The receptors originated from a woman between 18 and 69 years old in good health.

V and J are TRBV11-1 and TRBJ2-5; lacking DNA, the TRBD1 call made by TCRdb goes unchecked. The CDR3 has 20 amino acids. Per germline, CDR1 SGHAT and CDR2 FQDESV (reference sequence). The CDR3 spells CASSLTSPRLGGGSQETQYF.

V and J are TRBV20-1 and TRBJ2-1; TCRdb's D call of TRBD2 is untestable without DNA. From germline, CDR1 is DFQATT and CDR2 SNEGSKA (reference sequence). This CDR3 comprises 16 residues. The CDR3 spells CSARIVGSLSTNEQFF.

The V and J genes are TRBV20-1 and TRBJ1-5; TCRdb picks TRBD1, but there is no DNA to check that call. Germline V CDR1 and CDR2: DFQATT, SNEGSKA (reference sequence). The CDR3 has 15 amino acids. Here the CDR3 reads CSASVGTGDYQPQHF.

The chain uses TRBV20-1 and TRBJ2-5. Looked up from germline, CDR1 is DFQATT and CDR2 is SNEGSKA (reference sequence). This CDR3 region has 13 residues. CDR3 amino acids: CSARDFQGETQYF.